The clone carrying this T cell receptor beta chain was seen at least ten times. Antigen specificity is unknown. This sample is drawn from a study of blood T cells in healthy people across ages. Study results and limitations: Long-lived and aged donors differed, with more naive CD4+ cells and higher diversity in the long-lived. Naive and antigen-experienced cells were not separated, limiting conclusive comparison.

Donor samples were obtained from healthy Caucasian individuals from Russia, aged about 6 to 95. Extraction of total RNA produced a minimum of 5 micrograms from each sample. Germline V gene sequence: CDR1 MNHEY, CDR2 SMNVEV (reference sequence). This CDR3 is built from 12 residues. With 7 bases removed from V and 3 bases from J, the gap between germline ends came to 9 bases. Primers used in a second PCR of about 6 to 11 cycles were a sample-barcoded 5' primer and a J-beta primer mix. MiXCR was run by TCRdb on the 5' RACE reads, yielding one entry per CDR3 protein. The repertoire includes fewer than 1,000,000 distinct CDR3 sequences, 44% of them detected once, and around 21% sits in the top ten.

V is TRBV27 and J is TRBJ1-2; D not certain. This TCR came from a man aged 55 to 70 in good health. The sequencing input was blood. CDR3 nucleotide sequence: TGTGCCAGCATGGGGATTTACTATGGCTACACCTTC. Translated, it gives CASMGIYYGYTF.